This TCR beta chain was identified in a study of T cell repertoires in cytomegalovirus infection (dated by TCRdb to the late 2010s). In the study overall: Donor HLA type was relevant to the analysis, as public TCR beta signatures indicated carriage of CMV infection together with the matching HLA type. General conclusions and limits of the study: The ex vivo response was dominated by HLA-C-restricted CMV-specific TCR beta clonotypes, which also provided the single most frequent clonotype in two of eight donors. In both this cohort and an independent cohort of some 370 donors, the cumulative frequency of public TCR beta family members distinguished carriers of CMV infection plus the relevant HLA type.

Sequenced using an Illumina HiSeq 1500. TCRdb trimmed public reads at Q25 via fastp, called clones via MiXCR and kept in-frame beta chains. Rows matching on CDR3 protein sequence are summarized as one entry with the most common DNA and genes. This sample comprises around 260,000 distinct CDR3 sequences, approximately 8.3% of them detected only once. The ten biggest clones cover about 14% of the sample. Details on this clonotype: It has no known antigen specificity. No qualities accompany the bases; no much larger clone lies one base away.

The germline V and J ends show losses of 3 bases and 3 bases respectively, and no gene match explains 10 bases of the junction. The CDR3 spans 17 residues, from the cysteine through the phenylalanine. Only the CDR3 region is kept as DNA, spanning 51 bases read in frame from base 1. Per the germline V gene (reference sequence), DFQATT is the CDR1 and SNEGSKA is the CDR2. The source is a human donor in good health (CMV status not recorded). Some clones in this sample may be carry-over from other donors' samples. Recombination linked TRBV20-1 to TRBJ2-1; 11 of the junction bases match TRBD2. Sequences were obtained from PBMCs. Read as DNA, the sequence is TGCAGTGCTAGGATGGGGGTAGCGGGAGGGCTCTACAATGAGCAGTTCTTC. It codes for CSARMGVAGGLYNEQFF.